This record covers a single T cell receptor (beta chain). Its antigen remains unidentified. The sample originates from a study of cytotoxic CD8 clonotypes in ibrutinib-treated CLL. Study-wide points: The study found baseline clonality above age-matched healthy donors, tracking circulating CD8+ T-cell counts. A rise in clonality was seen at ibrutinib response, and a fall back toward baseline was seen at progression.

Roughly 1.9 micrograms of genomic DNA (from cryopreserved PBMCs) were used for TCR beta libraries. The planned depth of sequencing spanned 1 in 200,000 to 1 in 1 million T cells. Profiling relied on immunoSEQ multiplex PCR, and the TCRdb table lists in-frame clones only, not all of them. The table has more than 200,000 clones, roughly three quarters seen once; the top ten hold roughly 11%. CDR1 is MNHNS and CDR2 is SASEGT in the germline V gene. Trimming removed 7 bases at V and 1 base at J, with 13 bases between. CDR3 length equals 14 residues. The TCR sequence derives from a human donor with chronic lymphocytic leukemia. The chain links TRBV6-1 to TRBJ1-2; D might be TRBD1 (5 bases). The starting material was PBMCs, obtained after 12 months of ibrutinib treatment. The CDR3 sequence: CASNPRQINYGYTF. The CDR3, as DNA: TGTGCCAGCAACCCACGACAGATTAACTATGGCTACACCTTC.